Only a few counts were recorded for the clone carrying this TCR beta chain. The CDR3 covers 14 residues. The germline V and J ends were trimmed by 0 bases and 5 bases, with 12 bases remaining between them. Germline lookup yields CDR1 SGHRS and CDR2 YFSETQ. This record comes from a study of T cells in Graves' hyperthyroidism and ophthalmopathy. Using RNA transcripts as the source, TCR beta CDR3 regions were amplified. The TCR CDR3 first-round RT-PCR relied on the HTBI primer set. TCRdb reprocessed the multiplex PCR reads via MiXCR and lists one record per CDR3 protein. The top ten hold 3.5% to 4.5% of the sample, which has hundreds of thousands of distinct CDR3 sequences, about 15% seen once.

This receptor was identified in a woman in her thirties or forties with Graves' ophthalmopathy. Material: blood. The chain has TRBV5-1 and TRBJ2-7; D is ambiguous. CDR3 nucleotides: TGCGCCAGCAGCTTGGAATCGGCGAGCCACGAGCAGTACTTC. The encoded protein is CASSLESASHEQYF.